The 20 T cell receptor beta chains reported below all come from one sample, sequenced in a study of T-cell reconstitution after alpha-beta-depleted transplantation in children. TCRbeta library preparation incorporated unique molecular identifiers. Using its own MiXCR run on the PCR reads, TCRdb lists one record per CDR3 protein. The repertoire holds around 700,000 distinct CDR3 sequences, with approximately 14% as singletons. Sequencing was performed on PBMCs, taken before TCRalphabeta/CD19-depleted stem cell transplant. These receptors were collected from a girl aged 2 to 10 with congenital amegakaryocytic thrombocytopenia, due to receive a stem cell transplant.

This clonotype was seen only once. The rearrangement links TRBV28 to TRBJ2-7, with D perhaps matching TRBD2 (6 bases). CDR1 and CDR2 from the germline V gene are MDHEN and SYDVKM. There are 13 residues in the CDR3. The V end was cut by 5 bases, the J end by 6 bases, with 14 bases between. The CDR3 DNA reads as TGTGCCAGCAGTCCACGGGAGTTCCCCGAGCAGTACTTC. Residues: CASSPREFPEQYF.

The chain combines TRBV12-3 or TRBV12-4 with TRBJ2-7, with D hard to call. Trimming removed 1 base from V and 5 bases from J, with 9 bases in between. CDR3 length: 13 residues. In DNA, the CDR3 is TGTGCCAGCAGTTTAGGCCCCGCGAACGAGCAGTACTTC. Residues: CASSLGPANEQYF.

This clonotype was observed at least ten times. The V and J genes are TRBV5-1 and TRBJ2-3; 10 bases align to TRBD2. This CDR3 has 15 residues. V lost 4 bases, J lost 4 bases, and 6 bases stayed unmatched. CDR1 is SGHRS and CDR2 is YFSETQ in the germline V gene. The CDR3 loop is CASSLGLAEADTQYF. As DNA, the CDR3 is TGCGCCAGCAGCCTAGGACTAGCGGAGGCAGATACGCAGTATTTT.

The rearrangement links TRBV2 to TRBJ2-5, with TRBD2 as a possible D gene (5 bases). V lost 7 bases and J lost 1, with 10 bases in between. In germline, CDR1 is SNHLY, CDR2 FYNNEI. The CDR3 spans 13 residues. As DNA, the CDR3 is TGTGCCAGCATTCGGAGCGGCCAAGAGACCCAGTACTTC. Its translation is CASIRSGQETQYF. The full variable domain, its missing parts supplied by reference TRBV2 and TRBJ2-5, is EPEVTQTPSHQVTQMGQEVILRCVPISNHLYFYWYRQILGQKVEFLVSFYNNEISEKSEIFDDQFSVERPDGSNFTLKIRSTKLEDSAMYFCASIRSGQETQYFGPGTRLLVL.

This clonotype has ten or more counts. The junction does not match germline at one end; this may be a read error. The chain recombines TRBV5-1 with TRBJ1-4; D is unresolved. CDR1 SGHRS and CDR2 YFSETQ come from the germline V gene. The CDR3 runs 14 residues. DNA for the CDR3: TGTGCCAGCAGCTTGGGATCAACTAATGAAAAACTGTTTTTT. It translates to CASSLGSTNEKLFF.

This clonotype came up many times. V and J are TRBV29-1 and TRBJ2-3; D may correspond to TRBD1 or TRBD2 (5 bases each). Germline V gene data show CDR1 as SQVTM and CDR2 as ANQGSEA. The CDR3 loop spans 14 amino acids. With 4 bases removed from V and 2 bases from J, the gap between germline ends came to 13 bases. CDR3 residues: CSVVGGESTDTQYF. CDR3 bases: TGCAGCGTTGTTGGGGGAGAGTCCACAGATACGCAGTATTTT.

This clonotype was detected many times. The chain employs TRBV7-2 and TRBJ2-3, with unresolved D. The CDR3 is made up of 14 amino acids. Germline lookup yields CDR1 SGHTA and CDR2 FQGNSA. Trimming shortened V by 2 bases and J by 2 bases, and 8 bases separated the two germline ends. CDR3 region: CASSLPSHTDTQYF. The CDR3 DNA sequence: TGTGCCAGCAGCTTACCCTCCCACACAGATACGCAGTATTTT.

This clonotype appeared many times. The V gene is TRBV10-1, the J gene TRBJ2-1; D is unresolved. CDR1 and CDR2 from the germline V gene are WNHNN and SYGVQD (reference sequence). This CDR3 has 17 residues. V lost 8 bases, J lost 6 bases, and 26 bases lay in between. The CDR3 here is CASRVSLGWVVCNEQFF. CDR3 in DNA: TGCGCCAGCCGTGTTTCCCTTGGTTGGGTCGTTTGCAATGAGCAGTTCTTC.

At least ten counts were recorded for this clonotype. The CDR3 DNA follows: TGTGCCATCAGTCTGTGGGATGAAGCGACTGAGGAGCAGTACTTC. Translated, it gives CAISLWDEATEEQYF. The V call is TRBV10-3, the J call TRBJ2-7; no clear D gene. The V gene lost 5 bases and the J gene lost 7 bases, with 21 bases spanning the gap. This CDR3 is 15 amino acids long. Per germline, CDR1 ENHRY and CDR2 SYGVKD.

This clonotype was counted at least ten times. The V call is TRBV20-1, the J call TRBJ2-1; 11 nucleotides agree with TRBD2. The V segment lost 3 bases and the J segment 5 bases; nucleotides outside the gene matches: 6. Per germline, CDR1 DFQATT and CDR2 SNEGSKA (reference sequence). The CDR3 totals 15 residues. Here the CDR3 reads CSASMTSGVHNEQFF. Written as DNA, the CDR3 is TGCAGTGCTAGCATGACTAGCGGGGTACACAATGAGCAGTTCTTC.

The chain employs TRBV9 and TRBJ2-7; 8 positions match TRBD2. In germline, CDR1 is SGDLS, CDR2 YYNGEE. The CDR3 runs to 14 residues. V lost 2 bases to trimming and J lost 3 bases; unmatched junction nucleotides: 4. Here the CDR3 reads CASSVFTSGYEQYF. The CDR3 nucleotides read TGTGCCAGCAGCGTTTTCACTAGCGGCTACGAGCAGTACTTC.

With respect to this clonotype: This clone may be a read error of a much larger clone one base away. In DNA, the CDR3 is TGTGCCAGCAGCCAAGAGGGAGGATACGAGCAGTCCTTC. It yields the protein CASSQEGGYEQSF. V gene TRBV3-1 combines with J gene TRBJ2-7, with D tentatively TRBD2 (6 bases). The CDR3 is 13 residues long. The V gene's germline CDR1 is LGHDT and CDR2 YNNKEL (reference sequence).

About this clonotype: This may be a read error, as it is one base from a much larger clone. The CDR3 sequence: CASSLVSLGLYNEQFF. The CDR3 DNA is TGTGCCAGCAGCTTAGTAAGCTTGGGGCTGTACAATGAGCAGTTCTTC. The rearrangement joins TRBV7-2 to TRBJ2-1; D might be TRBD1 (5 bases). The germline V gene has CDR1 SGHTA and CDR2 FQGNSA. There are 16 residues in the CDR3. Trimming took 1 base from V and 4 from J, leaving 14 bases between them.

This clonotype came up a few times. V usage is TRBV2 and J usage is TRBJ2-7; unclear D gene. The ends were cut back, 8 bases at V and 2 bases at J, with 16 bases in the middle. CDR1 is SNHLY and CDR2 is FYNNEI in the germline V gene. This CDR3 is 14 amino acids long. The CDR3: CASGASIVAYEQYF. The CDR3 nucleotides read TGTGCCAGCGGCGCGAGCATAGTAGCCTACGAGCAGTACTTC.

This clonotype showed up many times. This rearrangement joins TRBV15 to TRBJ2-4, with no clear D. The CDR3 has 16 residues. The germline V gene encodes CDR1 LNHNV and CDR2 YYDKDF (reference sequence). V lost 2 bases and J 3 bases, leaving 14 bases between the germline ends. The CDR3 region is CATSRNQLVLKNIQYF. CDR3 nucleotides: TGTGCCACCAGCAGAAATCAGCTAGTTCTCAAAAACATTCAGTACTTC.

This clonotype was found many times. This chain uses TRBV5-1 with TRBJ2-7; possibly TRBD2 for D (5 bases). Trimming shortened V by 3 bases and J by 1 base, and 11 bases separated the two germline ends. Germline lookup yields CDR1 SGHRS and CDR2 YFSETQ. CDR3 length equals 14 residues. CDR3 protein: CASSSVGKSYEQYF. In DNA form, the CDR3 reads TGCGCCAGCAGCTCGGTCGGGAAGTCCTACGAGCAGTACTTC.

Many counts were recorded for this clonotype. The genes are TRBV2 and TRBJ2-3, with D uncertain. Germline assignment: CDR1 SNHLY and CDR2 FYNNEI. Trimming took off 7 bases at V and 5 bases at J, with 4 bases between the two ends. The CDR3 length is 10 residues. The DNA for the CDR3 is TGTGCCAGCAAAGGAGATACGCAGTATTTT. It codes for CASKGDTQYF. Based on the CDR3 plus reference TRBV2 and TRBJ2-3, the full variable domain is EPEVTQTPSHQVTQMGQEVILRCVPISNHLYFYWYRQILGQKVEFLVSFYNNEISEKSEIFDDQFSVERPDGSNFTLKIRSTKLEDSAMYFCASKGDTQYFGPGTRLTVL.

This clonotype was picked up many times. The genes are TRBV20-1 and TRBJ1-2; tentatively, D is TRBD1 (5 bases). Trimming removed 4 bases at V and 2 bases at J, with 17 bases between. Germline V CDR1 and CDR2: DFQATT, SNEGSKA (reference sequence). The CDR3 has 15 residues. The CDR3 spells CSATLDTHGNYGYTF. In DNA, the CDR3 is TGCAGTGCTACCCTGGACACCCATGGGAACTATGGCTACACCTTC.

This clonotype was seen repeatedly, ten times or more. The J gene is TRBJ2-1, the V gene TRBV5-1; perhaps TRBD2 as D (5 bases). The CDR3 totals 14 residues. Germline V gives CDR1 SGHRS, CDR2 YFSETQ. V dropped 1 base and J dropped 13 bases, with 18 bases sitting between them. CDR3 region: CASSLQSEAGEQFF. The DNA for the CDR3 is TGCGCCAGCAGCTTGCAATCCGAGGCCGGGGAACAGTTCTTC.

This sequence joins TRBV7-9 and TRBJ2-5; weak D call: TRBD2 (7 bases). The CDR3 covers 17 residues. The V gene's germline CDR1 is SEHNR and CDR2 FQNEAQ (reference sequence). V was clipped by 5 bases and J by 2 bases, with 21 bases between them. CDR3 protein: CASSPSGGARKQETQYF. CDR3 bases: TGTGCCAGCAGCCCATCTGGGGGGGCACGAAAACAAGAGACCCAGTACTTC.